A single sample gave rise to the 4 T cell receptor beta chains below, sequenced in a study of CD8+ T cells in alopecia areata. The sequencing template was cDNA reverse transcribed from extracted RNA. Using immunoSEQ multiplex PCR, the repertoire was profiled, and TCRdb retains in-frame clones only, with some absent. Of about 97,000 clones detected, 41% appear once; the ten largest clones hold approximately 1.2%. Specimen: CD4+ T cells sorted from blood. These receptor sequences come from a human donor with alopecia areata.

The rearrangement links TRBV5-1 to TRBJ1-1, with D maybe TRBD1 (5 bases). The CDR3 contains 14 residues. V was shortened by 0 bases and J by 6 bases, with 12 bases between the two germline ends. CDR1 is SGHRS, CDR2 YFSETQ, per germline. The CDR3 nucleotides read TGCGCCAGCAGCTTGGTCGGGGCCGACGCTGAAGCTTTCTTT. Encoded protein: CASSLVGADAEAFF.

The chain joins TRBV30 to TRBJ2-2, with TRBD2 matching 7 bases. The CDR3 is 14 amino acids. V lost 4 bases to trimming and J lost 6 bases; unmatched junction nucleotides: 8. The germline V gene encodes CDR1 GTSNPN and CDR2 SVGIG (reference sequence). CDR3 nucleotides: TGTGCCTGGAAAAGGGAGGGGATCCCCGGGGAGCTGTTTTTT. Translating gives CAWKREGIPGELFF. Together with reference TRBV30 and TRBJ2-2, the CDR3 gives the full variable domain: SQTIHQWPATLVQPVGSPLSLECTVEGTSNPNLYWYRQAAGRGLQLLFYSVGIGQISSEVPQNLSASRPQDRQFILSSKKLLLSDSGFYLCAWKREGIPGELFFGEGSRLTVL.

The chain links TRBV5-4 to TRBJ2-5; D not certain. Germline lookup yields CDR1 SGHNT and CDR2 YYREEE (reference sequence). The V end was cut by 0 bases, the J end by 4 bases, with 4 bases between. CDR3 size: 12 residues. The DNA for the CDR3 is TGTGCCAGCAGCTTGGACAGAGAGACCCAGTACTTC. Its protein is CASSLDRETQYF.

This rearrangement joins TRBV6-5 to TRBJ1-6; D ambiguous. CDR1 MNHEY and CDR2 SVGAGI come from the germline V gene. The CDR3 has 15 residues. V was trimmed by 0 bases and J by 7 bases, leaving 10 bases between them. Here the CDR3 DNA reads TGTGCCAGCAGTTACTCGGGGAGATCAAATTCACCCCTCCACTTT. This translates into CASSYSGRSNSPLHF.